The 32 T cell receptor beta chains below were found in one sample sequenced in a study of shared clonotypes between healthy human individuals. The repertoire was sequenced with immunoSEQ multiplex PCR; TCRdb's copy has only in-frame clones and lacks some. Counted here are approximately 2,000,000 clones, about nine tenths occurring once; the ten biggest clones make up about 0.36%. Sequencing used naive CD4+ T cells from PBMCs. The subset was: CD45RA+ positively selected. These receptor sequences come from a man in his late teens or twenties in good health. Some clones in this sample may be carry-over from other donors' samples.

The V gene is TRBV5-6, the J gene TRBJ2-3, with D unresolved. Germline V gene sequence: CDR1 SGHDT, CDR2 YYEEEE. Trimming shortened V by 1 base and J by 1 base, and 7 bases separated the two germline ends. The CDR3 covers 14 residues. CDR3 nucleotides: TGTGCCAGCAGCTTGTTCCAGGGCACAGATACGCAGTATTTT. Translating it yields CASSLFQGTDTQYF.

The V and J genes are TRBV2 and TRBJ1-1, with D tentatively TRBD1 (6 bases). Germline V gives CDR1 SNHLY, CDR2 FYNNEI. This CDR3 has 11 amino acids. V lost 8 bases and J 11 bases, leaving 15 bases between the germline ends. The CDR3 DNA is TGTGCCAGCCGGGGGGGCCCGAGGGCTTTCTTT. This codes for CASRGGPRAFF.

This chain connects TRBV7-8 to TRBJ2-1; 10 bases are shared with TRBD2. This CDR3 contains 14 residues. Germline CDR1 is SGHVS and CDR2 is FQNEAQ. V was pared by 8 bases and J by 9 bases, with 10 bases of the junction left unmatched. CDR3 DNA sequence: TGTGCCAGCGGCCGTAGCGGGAGGTTGGGTGAGCAGTTCTTC. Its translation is CASGRSGRLGEQFF.

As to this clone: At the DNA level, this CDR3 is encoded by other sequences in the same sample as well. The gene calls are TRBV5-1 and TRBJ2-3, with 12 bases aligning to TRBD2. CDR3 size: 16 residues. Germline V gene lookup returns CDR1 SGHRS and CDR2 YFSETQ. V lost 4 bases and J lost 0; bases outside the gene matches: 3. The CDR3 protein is CASSTGLAGSTDTQYF. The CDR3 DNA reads TGCGCCAGCAGCACCGGACTAGCGGGAAGCACAGATACGCAGTATTTT.

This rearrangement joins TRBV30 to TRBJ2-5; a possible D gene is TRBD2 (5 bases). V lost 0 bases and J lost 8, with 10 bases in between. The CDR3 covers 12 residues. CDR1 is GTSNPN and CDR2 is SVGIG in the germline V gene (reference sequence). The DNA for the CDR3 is TGTGCCTGGAGTGTTAATCGGGGAACCCAGTACTTC. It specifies CAWSVNRGTQYF.

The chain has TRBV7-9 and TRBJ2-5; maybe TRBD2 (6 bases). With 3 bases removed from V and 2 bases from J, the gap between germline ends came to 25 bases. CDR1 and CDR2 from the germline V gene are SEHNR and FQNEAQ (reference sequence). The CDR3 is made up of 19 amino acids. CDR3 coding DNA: TGTGCCAGCAGCTTTCGCACTAGCACCCTGGCCTGGGGACAAGAGACCCAGTACTTC. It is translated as CASSFRTSTLAWGQETQYF.

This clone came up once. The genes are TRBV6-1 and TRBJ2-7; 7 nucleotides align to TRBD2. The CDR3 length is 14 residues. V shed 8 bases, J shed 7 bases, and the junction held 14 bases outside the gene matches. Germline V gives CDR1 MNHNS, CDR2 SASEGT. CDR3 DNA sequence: TGTGCCAGCGCCCTGATCGGAGAAGCGGGGGAGCAGTACTTC. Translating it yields CASALIGEAGEQYF.

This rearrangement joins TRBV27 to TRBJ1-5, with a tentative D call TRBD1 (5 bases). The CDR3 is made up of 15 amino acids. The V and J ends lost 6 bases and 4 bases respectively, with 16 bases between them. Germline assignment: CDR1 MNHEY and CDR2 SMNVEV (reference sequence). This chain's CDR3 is CASSLMGGENQPQHF. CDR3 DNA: TGTGCCAGCAGCCTAATGGGGGGGGAGAATCAGCCCCAGCATTTT.

Written as DNA, the CDR3 is TGTGCCAGCCGGGGCACAGCCTTTAATGAAAAACTGTTTTTT. This translates into CASRGTAFNEKLFF. V gene TRBV25-1 combines with J gene TRBJ1-4, with TRBD1 as a possible D gene (5 bases). CDR1 is MGHDK and CDR2 is SYGVNS in the germline V gene. Trimming removed 8 bases at V and 4 bases at J, with 14 bases between. The CDR3 length is 14 residues.

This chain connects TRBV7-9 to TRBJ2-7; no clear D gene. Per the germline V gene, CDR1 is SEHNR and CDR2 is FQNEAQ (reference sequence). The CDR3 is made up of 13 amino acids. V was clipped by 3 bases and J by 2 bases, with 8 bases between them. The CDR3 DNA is TGTGCCAGCAGCTTTAATACTACCTACGAGCAGTACTTC. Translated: CASSFNTTYEQYF.

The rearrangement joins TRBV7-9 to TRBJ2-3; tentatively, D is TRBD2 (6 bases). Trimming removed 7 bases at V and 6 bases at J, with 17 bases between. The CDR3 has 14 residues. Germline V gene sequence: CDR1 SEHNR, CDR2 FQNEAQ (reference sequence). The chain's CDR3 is CASNRGGLTDTQYF. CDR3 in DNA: TGTGCCAGCAACCGAGGAGGGTTGACGGATACGCAGTATTTT.

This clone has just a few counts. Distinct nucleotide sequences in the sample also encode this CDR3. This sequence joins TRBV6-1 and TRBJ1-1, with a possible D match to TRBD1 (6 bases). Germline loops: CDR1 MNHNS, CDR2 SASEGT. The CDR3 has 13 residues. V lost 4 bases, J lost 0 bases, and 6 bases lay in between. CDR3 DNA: TGTGCCAGCAGTGGGACAGTGAACACTGAAGCTTTCTTT. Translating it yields CASSGTVNTEAFF.

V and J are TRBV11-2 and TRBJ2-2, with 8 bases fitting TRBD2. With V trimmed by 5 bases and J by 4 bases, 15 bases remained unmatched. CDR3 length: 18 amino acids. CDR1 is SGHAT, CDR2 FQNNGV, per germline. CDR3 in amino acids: CASSPQRGAGVSTGELFF. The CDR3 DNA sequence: TGTGCCAGCAGCCCACAAAGAGGAGCGGGAGTTAGCACCGGGGAGCTGTTTTTT.

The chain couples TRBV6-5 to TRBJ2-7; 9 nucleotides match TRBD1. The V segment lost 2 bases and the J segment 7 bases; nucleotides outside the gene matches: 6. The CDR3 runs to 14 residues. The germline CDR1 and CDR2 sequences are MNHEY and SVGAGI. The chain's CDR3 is CASSYRGTGREQYF. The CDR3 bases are TGTGCCAGCAGTTACAGGGGGACAGGGCGAGAGCAGTACTTC.

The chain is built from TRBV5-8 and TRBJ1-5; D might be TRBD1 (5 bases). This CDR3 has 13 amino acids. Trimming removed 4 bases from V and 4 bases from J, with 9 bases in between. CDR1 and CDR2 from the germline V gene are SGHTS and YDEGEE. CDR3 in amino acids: CASSRGVNQPQHF. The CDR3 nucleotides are TGTGCCAGCAGCCGGGGGGTGAATCAGCCCCAGCATTTT.

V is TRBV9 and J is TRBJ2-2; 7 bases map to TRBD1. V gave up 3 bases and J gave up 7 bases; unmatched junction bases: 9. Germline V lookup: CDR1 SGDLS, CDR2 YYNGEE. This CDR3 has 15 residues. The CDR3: CASSEQTGDHGELFF. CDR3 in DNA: TGTGCCAGCAGCGAGCAAACAGGGGACCACGGGGAGCTGTTTTTT. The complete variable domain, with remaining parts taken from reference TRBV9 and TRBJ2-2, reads DSGVTQTPKHLITATGQRVTLRCSPRSGDLSVYWYQQSLDQGLQFLIQYYNGEERAKGNILERFSAQQFPDLHSELNLSSLELGDSALYFCASSEQTGDHGELFFGEGSRLTVL.

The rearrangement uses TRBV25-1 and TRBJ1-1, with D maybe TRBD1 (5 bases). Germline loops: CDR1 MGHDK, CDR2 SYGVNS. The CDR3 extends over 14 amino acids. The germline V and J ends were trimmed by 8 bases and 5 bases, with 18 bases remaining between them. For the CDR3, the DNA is TGTGCCAGCGGGCCCCAGGGTTTGGGTACTGAAGCTTTCTTT. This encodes CASGPQGLGTEAFF.

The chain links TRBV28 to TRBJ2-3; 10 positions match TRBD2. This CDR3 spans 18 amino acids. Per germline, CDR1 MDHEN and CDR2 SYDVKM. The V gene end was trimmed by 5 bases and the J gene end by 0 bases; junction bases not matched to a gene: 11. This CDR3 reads CASSPLGLAAASTDTQYF. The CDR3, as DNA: TGTGCCAGCAGTCCCCTCGGACTAGCGGCGGCTAGCACAGATACGCAGTATTTT.

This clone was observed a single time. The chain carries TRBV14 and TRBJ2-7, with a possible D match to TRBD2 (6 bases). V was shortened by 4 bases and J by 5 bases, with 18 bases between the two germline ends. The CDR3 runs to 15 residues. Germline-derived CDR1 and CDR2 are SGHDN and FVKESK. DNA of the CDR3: TGTGCCAGCAGCCCTCCCGGGAGCCTCAGCAACGAGCAGTACTTC. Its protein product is CASSPPGSLSNEQYF. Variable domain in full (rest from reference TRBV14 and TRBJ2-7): EAGVTQFPSHSVIEKGQTVTLRCDPISGHDNLYWYRRVMGKEIKFLLHFVKESKQDESGMPNNRFLAERTGGTYSTLKVQPAELEDSGVYFCASSPPGSLSNEQYFGPGTRLTVT.

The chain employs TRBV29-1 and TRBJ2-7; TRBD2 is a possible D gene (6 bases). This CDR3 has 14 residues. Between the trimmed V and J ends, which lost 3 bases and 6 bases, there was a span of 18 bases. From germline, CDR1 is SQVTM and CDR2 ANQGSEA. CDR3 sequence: CSVDLYGLGGEQYF. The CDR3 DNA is TGCAGCGTTGATCTGTATGGCCTCGGGGGCGAGCAGTACTTC.

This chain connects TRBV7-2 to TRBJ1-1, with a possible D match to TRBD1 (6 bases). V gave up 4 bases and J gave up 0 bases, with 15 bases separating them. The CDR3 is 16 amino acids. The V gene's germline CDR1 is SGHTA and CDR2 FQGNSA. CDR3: CASSSYGGTLNTEAFF. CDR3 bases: TGTGCCAGCAGCTCCTATGGGGGCACCCTGAACACTGAAGCTTTCTTT.

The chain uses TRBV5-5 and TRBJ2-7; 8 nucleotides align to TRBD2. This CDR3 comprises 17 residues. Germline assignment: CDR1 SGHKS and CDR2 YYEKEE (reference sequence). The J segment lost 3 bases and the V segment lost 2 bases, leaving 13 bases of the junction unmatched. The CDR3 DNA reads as TGTGCCAGCAGCTTAGCAGGCAGCGGGGGCGGTCTCTACGAGCAGTACTTC. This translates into CASSLAGSGGGLYEQYF.

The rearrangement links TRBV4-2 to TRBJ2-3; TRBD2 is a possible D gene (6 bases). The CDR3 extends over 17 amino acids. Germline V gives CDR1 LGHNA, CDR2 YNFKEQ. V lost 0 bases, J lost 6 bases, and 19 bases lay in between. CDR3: CASSQEGRTSTKDTQYF. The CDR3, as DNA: TGTGCCAGCAGCCAAGAAGGGAGGACCTCCACTAAGGATACGCAGTATTTT.

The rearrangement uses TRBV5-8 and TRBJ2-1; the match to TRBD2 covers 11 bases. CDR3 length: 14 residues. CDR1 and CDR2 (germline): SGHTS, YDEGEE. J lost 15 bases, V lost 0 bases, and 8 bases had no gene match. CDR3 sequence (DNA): TGTGCCAGCAGCTTGGCTCGTGGTCTAGCGGGAGGGTTCTTC. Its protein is CASSLARGLAGGFF.

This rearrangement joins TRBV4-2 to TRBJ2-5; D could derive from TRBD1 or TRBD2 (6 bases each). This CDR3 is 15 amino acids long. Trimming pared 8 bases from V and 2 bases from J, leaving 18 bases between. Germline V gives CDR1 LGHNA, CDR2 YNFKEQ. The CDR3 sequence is CASDHGGGGQETQYF. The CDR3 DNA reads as TGTGCCAGCGACCACGGGGGCGGCGGACAAGAGACCCAGTACTTC.

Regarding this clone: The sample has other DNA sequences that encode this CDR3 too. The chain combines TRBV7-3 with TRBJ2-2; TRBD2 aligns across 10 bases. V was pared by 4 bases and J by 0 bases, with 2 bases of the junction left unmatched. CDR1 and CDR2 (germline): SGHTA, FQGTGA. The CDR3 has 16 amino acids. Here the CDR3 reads CASSSTSGANTGELFF. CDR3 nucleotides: TGTGCCAGCAGCTCCACTAGCGGGGCGAACACCGGGGAGCTGTTTTTT.

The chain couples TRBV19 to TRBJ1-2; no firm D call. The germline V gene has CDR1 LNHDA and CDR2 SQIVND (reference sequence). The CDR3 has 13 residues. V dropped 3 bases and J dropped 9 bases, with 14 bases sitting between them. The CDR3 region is CASSIVGILSYTF. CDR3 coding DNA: TGTGCCAGTAGTATTGTTGGAATTCTAAGCTACACCTTC.

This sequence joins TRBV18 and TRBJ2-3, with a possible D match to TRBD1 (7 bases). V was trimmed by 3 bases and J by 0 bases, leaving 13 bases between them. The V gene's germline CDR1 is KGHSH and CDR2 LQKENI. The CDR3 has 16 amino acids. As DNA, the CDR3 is TGTGCCAGCTCACCTCCCAGGGGGAGGAGCACAGATACGCAGTATTTT. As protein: CASSPPRGRSTDTQYF. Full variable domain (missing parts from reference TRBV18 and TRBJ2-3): NAGVMQNPRHLVRRRGQEARLRCSPMKGHSHVYWYRQLPEEGLKFMVYLQKENIIDESGMPKERFSAEFPKEGPSILRIQQVVRGDSAAYFCASSPPRGRSTDTQYFGPGTRLTVL.

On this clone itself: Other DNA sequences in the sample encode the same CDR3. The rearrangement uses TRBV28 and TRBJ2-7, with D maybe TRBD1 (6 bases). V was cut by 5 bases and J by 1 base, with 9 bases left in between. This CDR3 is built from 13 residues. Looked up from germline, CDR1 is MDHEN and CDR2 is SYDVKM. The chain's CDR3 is CASSSGQSYEQYF. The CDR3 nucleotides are TGTGCCAGCAGTAGTGGACAGTCCTACGAGCAGTACTTC.

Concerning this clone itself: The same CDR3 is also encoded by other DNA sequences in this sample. CDR3 in DNA: TGTGCCAGCAGCTTAGGGCAGACCGGGGAGCTGTTTTTT. Protein: CASSLGQTGELFF. The chain is built from TRBV7-2 and TRBJ2-2; no firm D call. Trimming removed 1 base at V and 5 bases at J, with 5 bases between. The CDR3 has 13 residues. Germline CDR1 reads SGHTA; CDR2 reads FQGNSA.

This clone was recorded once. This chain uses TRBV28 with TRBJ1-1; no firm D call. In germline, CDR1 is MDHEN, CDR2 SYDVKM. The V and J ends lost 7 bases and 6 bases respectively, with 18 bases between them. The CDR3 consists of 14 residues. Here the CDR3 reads CASTRRDRVAEAFF. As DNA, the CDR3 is TGTGCCAGCACTCGGAGAGATCGGGTTGCTGAAGCTTTCTTT.

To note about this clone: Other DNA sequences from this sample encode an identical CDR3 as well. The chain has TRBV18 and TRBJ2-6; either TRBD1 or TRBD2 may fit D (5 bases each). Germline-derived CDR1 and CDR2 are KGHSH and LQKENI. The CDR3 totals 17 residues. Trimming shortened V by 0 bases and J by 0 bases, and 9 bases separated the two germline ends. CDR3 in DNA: TGTGCCAGCTCACCACCGGGACGGGCCTCTGGGGCCAACGTCCTGACTTTC. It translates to CASSPPGRASGANVLTF.